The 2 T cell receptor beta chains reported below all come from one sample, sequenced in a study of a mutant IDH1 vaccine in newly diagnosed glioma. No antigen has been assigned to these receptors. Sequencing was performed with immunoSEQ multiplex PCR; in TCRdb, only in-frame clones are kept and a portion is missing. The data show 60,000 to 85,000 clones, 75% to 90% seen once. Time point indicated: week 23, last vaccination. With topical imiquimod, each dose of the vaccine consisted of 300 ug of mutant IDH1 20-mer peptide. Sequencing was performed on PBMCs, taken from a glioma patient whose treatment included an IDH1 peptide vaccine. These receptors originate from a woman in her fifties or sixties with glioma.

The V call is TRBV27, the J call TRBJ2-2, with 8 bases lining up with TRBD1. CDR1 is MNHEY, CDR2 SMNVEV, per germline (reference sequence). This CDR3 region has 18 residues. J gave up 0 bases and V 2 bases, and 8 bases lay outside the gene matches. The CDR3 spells CASSLRARGPPNTGELFF. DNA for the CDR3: TGTGCCAGCAGTTTAAGGGCCAGGGGGCCCCCGAACACCGGGGAGCTGTTTTTT.

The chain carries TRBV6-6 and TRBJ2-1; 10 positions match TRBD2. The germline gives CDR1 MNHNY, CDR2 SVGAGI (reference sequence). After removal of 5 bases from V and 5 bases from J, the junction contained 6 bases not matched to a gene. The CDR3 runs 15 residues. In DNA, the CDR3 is TGTGCCAGCAGTCAACTAGCGGGAAGAAACAATGAGCAGTTCTTC. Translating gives CASSQLAGRNNEQFF.